These T cell receptor beta chains were read from a single sample in a study of graft-versus-host responses after intestinal transplantation. Antigen specificity for these receptors is unknown. TCRdb's copy holds only in-frame clones and misses some; the assay was immunoSEQ multiplex PCR. The sample has roughly 100,000 clones, 91% seen once. The starting material was unstimulated CD4+ T cells sorted from spleen or lymph node cells, obtained before transplant. These receptors all stem from a human donor who was the organ donor for an intestinal transplant. Each CDR3 is given with its conserved first and last residue. Each record gives: J gene, clone size, V gene, D gene, CDR3 DNA, CDR3 protein. A D gene is named only where the DNA matches it firmly. Clone size appears in some rows only: once, few, many, or a class for an expanded clone.

TRBJ1-5 - TRBV28 - TGTGCCAGCAGGCCCAGTGGTCAGCCCCAGCATTTT CASRPSGQPQHF
TRBJ1-6 - TRBV19 TRBD1 TGTGCCAGTAGCGCCGACAGGGTAGGATTAAATTCACCCCTCCACTTT CASSADRVGLNSPLHF
TRBJ2-3 once TRBV6-4 - TGTGCCAGCAGACCCGGACTGGGGAGCACAGATACGCAGTATTTT CASRPGLGSTDTQYF
TRBJ2-7 - TRBV7-2 TRBD2 TGTGCCAGCAGCCCGACTAGCGGGGGGGCCTACGAGCAGTACTTC CASSPTSGGAYEQYF
TRBJ2-2 - TRBV7-9 - TGTGCCAGCAGCTTAGCACTCCCGAACACCGGGGAGCTGTTTTTT CASSLALPNTGELFF
TRBJ2-6 - TRBV19 TRBD1 TGTGCCAGTAGTACGCTACAGGGGCCTGGGGCCAACGTCCTGACTTTC CASSTLQGPGANVLTF
TRBJ2-5 - TRBV2 TRBD1 TGTGCCAGCAGACGGACAGGGCAAGAGACCCAGTACTTC CASRRTGQETQYF
TRBJ1-3 - TRBV5-1 - TGCGCCAGCAGCCTCCAGAGGAATGGAAACACCATATATTTT CASSLQRNGNTIYF
TRBJ2-1 - TRBV5-4 TRBD2 TGTGCCAGCAGCTTGGCATCTAGCGGGGGCAATGAGCAGTTCTTC CASSLASSGGNEQFF
TRBJ2-7 - TRBV5-4 TRBD1 TGTGCCAGCAGCCACAGGGACAGGCACTACGAGCAGTACTTC CASSHRDRHYEQYF
TRBJ2-1 - TRBV5-4 TRBD1 TGTGCCAGCAGCCACCAGCCGGGACAGGGAGGGTATGAGCAGTTCTTC CASSHQPGQGGYEQFF
TRBJ2-7 - TRBV9 TRBD1 TGTGCCAGCAGCGTTGGGACCGGGACAGGACACTACGAGCAGTACTTC CASSVGTGTGHYEQYF
TRBJ1-3 few TRBV27 - TGTGCCAGCAGTTACACAGGTTCCTCTGGAAACACCATATATTTT CASSYTGSSGNTIYF
TRBJ2-2 - TRBV9 TRBD2 TGTGCCAGCAGCCTGGGACTAGCGGGATGGGGCGGGGAGCTGTTTTTT CASSLGLAGWGGELFF
TRBJ1-2 - TRBV18 - TGTGCCAGCTCACCAGTTGCCGGACTCTATGGCTACACCTTC CASSPVAGLYGYTF